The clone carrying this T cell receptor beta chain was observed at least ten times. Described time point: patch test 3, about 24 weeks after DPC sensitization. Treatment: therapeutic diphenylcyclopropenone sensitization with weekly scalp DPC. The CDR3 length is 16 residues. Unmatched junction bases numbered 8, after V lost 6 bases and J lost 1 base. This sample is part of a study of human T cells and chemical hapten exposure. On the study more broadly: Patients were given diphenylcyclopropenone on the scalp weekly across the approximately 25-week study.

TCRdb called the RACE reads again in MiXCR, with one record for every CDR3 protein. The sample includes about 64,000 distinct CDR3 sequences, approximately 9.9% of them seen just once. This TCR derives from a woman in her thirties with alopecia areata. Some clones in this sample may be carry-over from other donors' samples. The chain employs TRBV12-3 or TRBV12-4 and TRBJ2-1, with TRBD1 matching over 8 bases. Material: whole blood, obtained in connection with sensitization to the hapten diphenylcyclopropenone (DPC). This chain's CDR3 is CASRLTGTGSYNEQFF. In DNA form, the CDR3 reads TGTGCCAGCAGACTAACCGGGACAGGTTCCTACAATGAGCAGTTCTTC.